Following are 21 T cell receptor beta chains from one sample sequenced in a study of cytomegalovirus exposure and HLA in healthy donors. The repertoire was sequenced with immunoSEQ multiplex PCR; TCRdb's copy has only in-frame clones and lacks some. The data hold a few hundred thousand clones, with roughly 90% observed a single time. The source material was PBMCs. These receptors originate from a young man in good health and CMV-seronegative.

V is TRBV10-3 and J is TRBJ2-3, with D tentatively TRBD2 (6 bases). Germline V gene sequence: CDR1 ENHRY, CDR2 SYGVKD. Trimming stripped 9 bases from V and 0 bases from J, with 25 bases between. There are 18 residues in the CDR3. The CDR3 DNA sequence: TGTGCCATACGGGGTGGAGGGTTCTCTATTTTAAGCACAGATACGCAGTATTTT. It is translated as CAIRGGGFSILSTDTQYF.

This chain connects TRBV14 to TRBJ2-4, with D possibly matching TRBD1 (6 bases). The ends were cut back, 3 bases at V and 2 bases at J, with 11 bases in the middle. CDR1 and CDR2 from the germline V gene are SGHDN and FVKESK. This CDR3 has 15 amino acids. For the CDR3, the DNA is TGTGCCAGCAGCCACCAGGGGTTGACCAAAAACATTCAGTACTTC. Its protein is CASSHQGLTKNIQYF.

The chain couples TRBV4-3 to TRBJ1-1; no clear D. V was shortened by 0 bases and J by 9 bases, with 11 bases between the two germline ends. Germline V gene sequence: CDR1 LGHNA, CDR2 YSLEER. The CDR3 consists of 13 residues. In DNA form, the CDR3 reads TGCGCCAGCAGCCAAGATCGTACAGATCAAGCTTTCTTT. Its translation is CASSQDRTDQAFF.

This chain connects TRBV11-3 to TRBJ2-1, with a possible D match to TRBD1 (5 bases). V was clipped by 1 base and J by 5 bases, with 9 bases between them. Looked up from germline, CDR1 is SGHNT and CDR2 is YENEEA. CDR3 length: 14 amino acids. The CDR3 DNA follows: TGTGCCAGCAGCTTAGGGGGCCAGGACAATGAGCAGTTCTTC. Its translation: CASSLGGQDNEQFF.

The rearrangement links TRBV2 to TRBJ2-7, with 11 bases matching TRBD1. The germline V gene has CDR1 SNHLY and CDR2 FYNNEI. After removal of 3 bases from V and 4 bases from J, the junction contained 11 bases not matched to a gene. The length of the CDR3 is 17 residues. In DNA, the CDR3 is TGTGCCAGCAGTGACGAAGGTTACGGGACAGGGGGATACGAGCAGTACTTC. Amino acids: CASSDEGYGTGGYEQYF.

The chain has TRBV7-2 and TRBJ2-7; the D is unclear. V gave up 1 base and J gave up 2 bases, with 9 bases separating them. The germline V gene has CDR1 SGHTA and CDR2 FQGNSA. CDR3 length: 14 amino acids. CDR3 sequence (DNA): TGTGCCAGCAGCTTAGACGGTAAAGCCTACGAGCAGTACTTC. It encodes CASSLDGKAYEQYF.

The chain has TRBV6-4 and TRBJ2-7; 8 nucleotides agree with TRBD2. The V gene end was trimmed by 5 bases and the J gene end by 2 bases; junction bases not matched to a gene: 8. Germline-derived CDR1 and CDR2 are MRHNA and SNTAGT. The CDR3 totals 15 residues. CDR3 protein: CASSQEKRGPYEQYF. The CDR3 DNA sequence: TGTGCCAGCAGTCAGGAGAAGCGGGGGCCCTACGAGCAGTACTTC.

This chain connects TRBV5-5 to TRBJ1-3; D is perhaps TRBD1 (6 bases). Germline CDR1 is SGHKS and CDR2 is YYEKEE (reference sequence). CDR3 length: 15 amino acids. Deletions cut 4 bases from V and 3 bases from J, with 14 bases between. The CDR3 nucleotides read TGTGCCAGCAGCCCTGGGGGGGCAGGTGGAAACACCATATATTTT. Translated, it gives CASSPGGAGGNTIYF.

CDR3 amino acids: CASSLGDRSEQYF. CDR3 nucleotides: TGTGCCAGCAGCTTAGGGGACAGATCCGAGCAGTACTTC. The V gene is TRBV11-2, the J gene TRBJ2-7; TRBD1 agrees at 7 bases. V shed 1 base, J shed 6 bases, and the junction held 3 bases outside the gene matches. This CDR3 comprises 13 residues. The V gene's germline CDR1 is SGHAT and CDR2 FQNNGV.

This chain connects TRBV4-1 to TRBJ2-5; 8 bases map to TRBD2. The trim removed 1 base at V and 4 bases at J, leaving 8 bases unmatched. This CDR3 spans 16 amino acids. Germline CDR1 reads MGHRA; CDR2 reads YSYEKL. CDR3 protein: CASSQGSGLASETQYF. Written as DNA, the CDR3 is TGCGCCAGCAGCCAAGGAAGCGGACTAGCATCAGAGACCCAGTACTTC.

In its sample, this clone was seen a few times. The genes are TRBV6-1 and TRBJ1-5, with TRBD1 as a possible D gene (5 bases). Trimming pared 0 bases from V and 7 bases from J, leaving 13 bases between. CDR3 size: 15 residues. Germline V lookup: CDR1 MNHNS, CDR2 SASEGT. CDR3 sequence: CASSEAGRDCQPQHF. The CDR3 region has the DNA TGTGCCAGCAGTGAAGCTGGCAGGGATTGCCAGCCCCAGCATTTT.

The gene calls are TRBV5-1 and TRBJ1-2; D not certain. Trimming cost V 5 bases and J 3 bases, with 14 bases left between them. Germline V gene data show CDR1 as SGHRS and CDR2 as YFSETQ. The CDR3 spans 14 residues. In nucleotides, the CDR3 is TGCGCCAGCAGGTCCGGGTGGGGAGACTATGGCTACACCTTC. Protein sequence: CASRSGWGDYGYTF.

This rearrangement joins TRBV7-2 to TRBJ1-5; a possible D gene is TRBD1 (6 bases). Trimming removed 1 base at V and 8 bases at J, with 15 bases between. CDR3 length: 15 residues. Germline CDR1 SGHTA, CDR2 FQGNSA. In DNA form, the CDR3 reads TGTGCCAGCAGCTTAGTAGGGGGTCGGAGTGAGCCCCAGCATTTT. The encoded protein is CASSLVGGRSEPQHF. Combining the CDR3 with reference TRBV7-2 and TRBJ1-5 gives the whole variable domain GAGVSQSPSNKVTEKGKDVELRCDPISGHTALYWYRQSLGQGLEFLIYFQGNSAPDKSGLPSDRFSAERTGGSVSTLTIQRTQQEDSAVYLCASSLVGGRSEPQHFGDGTRLSIL.

CDR3 in amino acids: CASSLGQGLSYEQYF. Written as DNA, the CDR3 is TGTGCCAGCAGCTTGGGACAGGGACTCTCCTACGAGCAGTACTTC. This sequence joins TRBV5-4 and TRBJ2-7; D perhaps matches TRBD1 (7 bases). Trimming left V 0 bases short and J 0 bases short, with 10 bases between. The CDR3 loop spans 15 amino acids. Germline-derived CDR1 and CDR2 are SGHNT and YYREEE (reference sequence).

V is TRBV29-1 and J is TRBJ1-2; weak D call: TRBD1 (6 bases). CDR1 and CDR2 (germline): SQVTM, ANQGSEA. V gave up 4 bases and J gave up 1 base, with 16 bases separating them. The CDR3 has 15 amino acids. DNA for the CDR3: TGCAGCGTTGGGCTCGGGTCAGGGGTTAACTATGGCTACACCTTC. It specifies CSVGLGSGVNYGYTF.

The chain couples TRBV19 to TRBJ1-4, with 7 bases lining up with TRBD1. This CDR3 has 19 residues. The germline V gene has CDR1 LNHDA and CDR2 SQIVND (reference sequence). With 6 bases clipped from V and 0 bases from J, the junction kept 16 bases outside the gene matches. CDR3 in amino acids: CASRTKATLDRATNEKLFF. Written as DNA, the CDR3 is TGTGCCAGTAGAACAAAGGCGACCCTCGACAGGGCAACTAATGAAAAACTGTTTTTT.

This chain links TRBV6-5 with TRBJ1-1; D call uncertain. This CDR3 has 15 amino acids. The germline gives CDR1 MNHEY, CDR2 SVGAGI. Trimming cost V 0 bases and J 4 bases, with 12 bases left between them. CDR3: CASSYSTRVSTEAFF. DNA for the CDR3: TGTGCCAGCAGTTACTCGACTCGCGTTTCCACTGAAGCTTTCTTT.

V is TRBV6-1 and J is TRBJ2-5; D may be TRBD1 (6 bases). Germline CDR1 and CDR2: MNHNS and SASEGT. The V and J ends lost 6 bases and 5 bases respectively, with 16 bases between them. This CDR3 has 14 residues. Here the CDR3 reads CASRVRGVFETQYF. The CDR3 bases are TGTGCCAGCAGGGTCAGGGGTGTGTTCGAGACCCAGTACTTC.

The rearrangement uses TRBV5-1 and TRBJ2-2, with 10 bases fitting TRBD1. The CDR3 contains 17 residues. Germline CDR1 SGHRS, CDR2 YFSETQ. Trimming cost V 4 bases and J 7 bases; bases outside gene matches: 13. The CDR3 is CASSRIPGQGQNGELFF. In DNA form, the CDR3 reads TGCGCCAGCAGCCGAATCCCGGGACAGGGGCAAAACGGGGAGCTGTTTTTT.

This clone is a singleton in its sample. The chain couples TRBV6-5 to TRBJ2-7, with D possibly matching TRBD2 (6 bases). Between the trimmed V and J ends, which lost 6 bases and 9 bases, there was a span of 15 bases. CDR1 and CDR2 from the germline V gene are MNHEY and SVGAGI. The CDR3 consists of 12 residues. The CDR3 DNA sequence: TGTGCCAGCAGGGGAACAGCGGGCGTGCAGTACTTC. Translated, it gives CASRGTAGVQYF.

The J gene is TRBJ2-7, the V gene TRBV4-3; 7 nucleotides agree with TRBD1. V gave up 4 bases and J gave up 0 bases; unmatched junction bases: 6. The CDR3 has 15 residues. In germline, CDR1 is LGHNA, CDR2 YSLEER. The CDR3 loop reads CASSPVAGGSYEQYF. The CDR3 DNA reads TGCGCCAGCAGCCCTGTTGCAGGGGGCTCCTACGAGCAGTACTTC.